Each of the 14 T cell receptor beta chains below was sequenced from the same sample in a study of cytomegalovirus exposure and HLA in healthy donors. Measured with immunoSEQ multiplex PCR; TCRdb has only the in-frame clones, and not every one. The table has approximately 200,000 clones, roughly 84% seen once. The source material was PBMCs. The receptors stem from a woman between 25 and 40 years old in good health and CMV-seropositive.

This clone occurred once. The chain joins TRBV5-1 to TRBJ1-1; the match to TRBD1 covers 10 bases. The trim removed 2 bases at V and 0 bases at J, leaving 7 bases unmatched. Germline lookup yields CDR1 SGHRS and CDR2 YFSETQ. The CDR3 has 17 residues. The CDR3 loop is CASSLGTGVFVNTEAFF. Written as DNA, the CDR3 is TGCGCCAGCAGCTTAGGGACAGGGGTTTTCGTGAACACTGAAGCTTTCTTT.

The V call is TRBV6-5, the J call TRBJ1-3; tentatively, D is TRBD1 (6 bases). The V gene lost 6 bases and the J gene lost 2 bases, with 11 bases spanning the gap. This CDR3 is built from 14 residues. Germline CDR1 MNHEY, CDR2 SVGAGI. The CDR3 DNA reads TGTGCCAGCAGAGAGACAGGAGCTGGAAACACCATATATTTT. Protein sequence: CASRETGAGNTIYF.

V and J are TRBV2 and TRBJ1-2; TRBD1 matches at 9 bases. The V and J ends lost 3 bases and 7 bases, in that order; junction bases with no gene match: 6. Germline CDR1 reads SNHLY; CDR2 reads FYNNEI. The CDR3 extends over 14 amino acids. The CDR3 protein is CASSDMDRGRGYTF. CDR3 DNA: TGTGCCAGCAGTGACATGGACAGGGGACGTGGCTACACCTTC.

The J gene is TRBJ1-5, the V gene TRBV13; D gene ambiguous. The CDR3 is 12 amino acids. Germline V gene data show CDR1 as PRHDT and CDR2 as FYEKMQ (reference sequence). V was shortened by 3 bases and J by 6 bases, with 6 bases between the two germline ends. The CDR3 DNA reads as TGTGCCAGCAGCTTTGGGCGTCAGCCCCAGCATTTT. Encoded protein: CASSFGRQPQHF.

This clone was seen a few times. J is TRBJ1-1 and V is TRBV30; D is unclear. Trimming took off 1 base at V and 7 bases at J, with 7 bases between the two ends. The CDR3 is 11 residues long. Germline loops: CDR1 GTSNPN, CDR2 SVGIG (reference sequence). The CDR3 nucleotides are TGTGCCTGGAGTGCCCGCGATGAAGCTTTCTTT. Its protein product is CAWSARDEAFF.

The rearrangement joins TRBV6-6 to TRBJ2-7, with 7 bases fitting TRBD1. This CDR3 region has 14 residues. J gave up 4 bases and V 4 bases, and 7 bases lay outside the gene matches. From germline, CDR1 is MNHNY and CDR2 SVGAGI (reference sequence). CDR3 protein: CASSWGTESYEQYF. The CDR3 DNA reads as TGTGCCAGCAGTTGGGGGACAGAATCTTACGAGCAGTACTTC.

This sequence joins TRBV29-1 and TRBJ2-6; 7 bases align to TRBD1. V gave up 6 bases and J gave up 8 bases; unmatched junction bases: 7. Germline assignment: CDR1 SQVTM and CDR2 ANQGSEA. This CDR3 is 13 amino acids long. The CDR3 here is CSVGQVGTNVLTF. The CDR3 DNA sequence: TGCAGCGTCGGACAGGTGGGAACCAACGTCCTGACTTTC.

In DNA form, the CDR3 reads TGCGCCAGCAGCTTGCCGGGACTAGCGGGAGCTGGGGAGAATGAGCAGTTCTTC. Translation gives CASSLPGLAGAGENEQFF. V is TRBV5-1 and J is TRBJ2-1; 14 bases are shared with TRBD2. V was clipped by 1 base and J by 7 bases; unmatched bases: 10. Germline V CDR1 and CDR2: SGHRS, YFSETQ. The CDR3 has 18 residues.

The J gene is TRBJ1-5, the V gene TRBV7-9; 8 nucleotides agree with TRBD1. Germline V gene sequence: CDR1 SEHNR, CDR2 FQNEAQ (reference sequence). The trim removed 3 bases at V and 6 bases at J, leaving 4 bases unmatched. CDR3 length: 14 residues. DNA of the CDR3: TGTGCCAGCAGCTTGGACAGGGTAGGTCAGCCCCAGCATTTT. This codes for CASSLDRVGQPQHF. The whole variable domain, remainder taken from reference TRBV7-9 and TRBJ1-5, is DTGVSQNPRHKITKRGQNVTFRCDPISEHNRLYWYRQTLGQGPEFLTYFQNEAQLEKSRLLSDRFSAERPKGSFSTLEIQRTEQGDSAMYLCASSLDRVGQPQHFGDGTRLSIL.

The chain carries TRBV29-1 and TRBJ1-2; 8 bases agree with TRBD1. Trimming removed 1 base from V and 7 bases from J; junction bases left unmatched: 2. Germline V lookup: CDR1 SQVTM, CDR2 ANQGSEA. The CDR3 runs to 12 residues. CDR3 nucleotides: TGCAGCGTTGAAGGGACAGGGAGTGGCTACACCTTC. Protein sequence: CSVEGTGSGYTF.

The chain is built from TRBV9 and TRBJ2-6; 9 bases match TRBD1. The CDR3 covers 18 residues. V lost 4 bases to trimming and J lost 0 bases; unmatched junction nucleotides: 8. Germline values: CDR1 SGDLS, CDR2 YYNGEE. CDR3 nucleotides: TGTGCCAGCAGCCCCCGGACAGGGGCGAGCTCTGGGGCCAACGTCCTGACTTTC. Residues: CASSPRTGASSGANVLTF.

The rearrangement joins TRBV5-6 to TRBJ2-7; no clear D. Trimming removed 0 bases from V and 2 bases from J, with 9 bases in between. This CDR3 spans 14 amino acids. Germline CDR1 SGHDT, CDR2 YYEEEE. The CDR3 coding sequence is TGTGCCAGCAGCTTGGGGGCAGTAGCCTACGAGCAGTACTTC. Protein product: CASSLGAVAYEQYF.

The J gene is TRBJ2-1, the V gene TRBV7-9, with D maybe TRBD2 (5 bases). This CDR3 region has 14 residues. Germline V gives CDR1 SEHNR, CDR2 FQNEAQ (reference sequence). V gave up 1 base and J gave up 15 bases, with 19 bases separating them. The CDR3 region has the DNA TGTGCCAGCAGCTTAGAAAGAGGTGGGAGATCGGGGTTCTTC. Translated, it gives CASSLERGGRSGFF.

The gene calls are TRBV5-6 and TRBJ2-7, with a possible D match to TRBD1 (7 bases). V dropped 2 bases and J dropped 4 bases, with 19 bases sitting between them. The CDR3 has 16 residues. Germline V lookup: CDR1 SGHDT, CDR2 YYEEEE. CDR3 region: CASSFGGGWSSYEQYF. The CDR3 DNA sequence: TGTGCCAGCAGCTTCGGAGGGGGCTGGTCTTCGTACGAGCAGTACTTC.